The 15 T cell receptor beta chains below were found in one sample sequenced in a study of blood T cell repertoires in COVID-19. TCRdb keeps only in-frame clones here, not all; method: immunoSEQ multiplex PCR. The sample holds roughly 100,000 clones; 87% are singletons and the top ten take around 2%. Sequencing was carried out using peripheral blood. Receptors were obtained from a man aged 50 to 59 with active COVID-19.

This clone was observed a single time. The genes are TRBV2 and TRBJ1-2; D gene ambiguous. Per germline, CDR1 SNHLY and CDR2 FYNNEI. Trimming pared 6 bases from V and 4 bases from J, leaving 18 bases between. The CDR3 has 15 residues. The DNA for the CDR3 is TGTGCCAGCAGGCCACCGAGGAGTGTAGGCTATGGCTACACCTTC. Its protein is CASRPPRSVGYGYTF. The whole variable domain, remainder taken from reference TRBV2 and TRBJ1-2, is EPEVTQTPSHQVTQMGQEVILRCVPISNHLYFYWYRQILGQKVEFLVSFYNNEISEKSEIFDDQFSVERPDGSNFTLKIRSTKLEDSAMYFCASRPPRSVGYGYTFGSGTRLTVV.

Here the CDR3 DNA reads TGCGCCAGCAGCTTGGGCAGGGGCCAAATGAACACTGAAGCTTTCTTT. This encodes CASSLGRGQMNTEAFF. The rearrangement joins TRBV5-1 to TRBJ1-1; possibly TRBD1 for D (6 bases). The CDR3 is 16 residues long. From germline, CDR1 is SGHRS and CDR2 YFSETQ. Deletions cut 0 bases from V and 0 bases from J, with 12 bases between.

Comments on this clone: A junction boundary mismatches the germline segment, possibly from a read error. V and J are TRBV20-1 and TRBJ2-5; 10 bases line up with TRBD2. The CDR3 runs to 12 residues. Germline-derived CDR1 and CDR2 are DFQATT and SNEGSKA (reference sequence). The CDR3 is CSASEVAGGPNF. The CDR3 DNA reads TGCAGTGCTAGTGAGGTAGCGGGGGGCCCAAACTTC.

To note about this clone: The same CDR3 is also encoded by other DNA sequences in this sample. This rearrangement joins TRBV9 to TRBJ2-7, with D maybe TRBD1 (6 bases). V was clipped by 4 bases and J by 4 bases, with 18 bases between them. From germline, CDR1 is SGDLS and CDR2 YYNGEE. CDR3 length equals 15 residues. The CDR3: CASSRQQGPAYEQYF. The CDR3, as DNA: TGTGCCAGCAGCAGACAACAGGGTCCGGCGTACGAGCAGTACTTC.

The chain couples TRBV14 to TRBJ1-1, with TRBD1 as a possible D gene (5 bases). The CDR3 runs to 12 residues. Germline V gene lookup returns CDR1 SGHDN and CDR2 FVKESK. V lost 0 bases and J lost 12, with 11 bases in between. CDR3 DNA: TGTGCCAGCAGCCAAGAAAACAGGTACCCTTTCTTT. Protein sequence: CASSQENRYPFF.

The chain joins TRBV5-1 to TRBJ1-3, with no clear D. The V end lost 0 bases, the J end lost 4 bases, and 14 bases lay between the germline ends. Germline V lookup: CDR1 SGHRS, CDR2 YFSETQ. The CDR3 sequence is 16 residues long. The CDR3 loop reads CASSLGHPSAGNTIYF. The DNA of the CDR3 is TGCGCCAGCAGCTTGGGACATCCCTCCGCAGGAAACACCATATATTTT.

The rearrangement joins TRBV4-3 to TRBJ2-1, with 9 bases aligning to TRBD1. This CDR3 has 15 amino acids. J gave up 3 bases and V 1 base, and 1 base lay outside the gene matches. Germline V gives CDR1 LGHNA, CDR2 YSLEER. In nucleotides, the CDR3 is TGCGCCAGCAGCCAAGGACAGGGGGGCTACAATGAGCAGTTCTTC. Translation: CASSQGQGGYNEQFF.

The genes are TRBV4-1 and TRBJ1-1; 8 bases line up with TRBD1. V shed 2 bases and J 1 base; nucleotides not matched to a gene: 0. The CDR3 runs 14 residues. Germline-derived CDR1 and CDR2 are MGHRA and YSYEKL. This CDR3 reads CASSQTGGNTEAFF. Written as DNA, the CDR3 is TGCGCCAGCAGCCAAACAGGGGGGAACACTGAAGCTTTCTTT.

The chain employs TRBV6-5 and TRBJ2-1; 7 bases agree with TRBD2. Trimming took 5 bases from V and 8 from J; bases not matched to a gene: 6. Germline values: CDR1 MNHEY, CDR2 SVGAGI. The CDR3 consists of 13 residues. This chain's CDR3 is CASSPGLWDEQFF. DNA of the CDR3: TGTGCCAGCAGTCCGGGACTATGGGATGAGCAGTTCTTC.

This clone was observed a handful of times. This chain joins TRBV7-2 and TRBJ1-1; possibly TRBD1 for D (6 bases). Germline CDR1 is SGHTA and CDR2 is FQGNSA. V was cut by 6 bases and J by 8 bases, with 13 bases left in between. This CDR3 is 12 amino acids long. The CDR3, as DNA: TGTGCCAGCAGTTCCGACAGGCCGGAAGCTTTCTTT. Protein product: CASSSDRPEAFF.

The chain couples TRBV30 to TRBJ1-2, with a weak D call TRBD1 (5 bases). Looked up from germline, CDR1 is GTSNPN and CDR2 is SVGIG (reference sequence). Trimming stripped 5 bases from V and 5 bases from J, with 9 bases between. The CDR3 runs to 11 residues. The CDR3 DNA reads TGTGCCTGGCAGGGATCTTATGGCTACACCTTC. Translation gives CAWQGSYGYTF.

This clone appeared a few times. The chain has TRBV12-5 and TRBJ1-3; TRBD1 matches at 11 bases. The CDR3 length is 15 residues. V gave up 4 bases and J gave up 2 bases; unmatched junction bases: 1. CDR1 and CDR2 from the germline V gene are LGHNT and FRNRAP. CDR3 region: CASGSGQGAGNTIYF. The CDR3 nucleotides are TGTGCTAGTGGTTCGGGACAGGGGGCTGGAAACACCATATATTTT. Based on the CDR3 plus reference TRBV12-5 and TRBJ1-3, the full variable domain is DARVTQTPRHKVTEMGQEVTMRCQPILGHNTVFWYRQTMMQGLELLAYFRNRAPLDDSGMPKDRFSAEMPDATLATLKIQPSEPRDSAVYFCASGSGQGAGNTIYFGEGSWLTVV.

This clone has only one observation. This chain joins TRBV6-1 and TRBJ1-4; TRBD1 aligns across 9 bases. Trimming at V came to 2 bases and at J to 11 bases, leaving 12 bases not matched to a gene. Germline loops: CDR1 MNHNS, CDR2 SASEGT. This CDR3 has 16 amino acids. The CDR3 loop is CASSEISGQGMGKLFF. The CDR3 DNA is TGTGCCAGCAGTGAAATTTCGGGACAGGGAATGGGGAAACTGTTTTTT.

The chain uses TRBV3-1 (or the pseudogene TRBV3-2) and TRBJ2-5; TRBD2 matches at 11 bases. Germline-derived CDR1 and CDR2 are LGHDT and YNNKEL (reference sequence). With 4 bases clipped from V and 1 base from J, the junction kept 5 bases outside the gene matches. The length of the CDR3 is 16 residues. This CDR3 reads CASSLTSGGVQETQYF. For the CDR3, the DNA is TGTGCCAGCAGCCTAACTAGCGGGGGAGTCCAAGAGACCCAGTACTTC.

The gene calls are TRBV5-4 and TRBJ2-3, with 7 bases fitting TRBD2. The CDR3 runs to 14 residues. Germline V lookup: CDR1 SGHNT, CDR2 YYREEE (reference sequence). V was clipped by 4 bases and J by 6 bases; unmatched bases: 8. The CDR3 region is CASSRRGGEDTQYF. The CDR3, as DNA: TGTGCCAGCAGCCGCCGCGGGGGTGAGGATACGCAGTATTTT.